A selection of T cell receptor beta chains follows, all from one sample in a study of T cells in Graves' hyperthyroidism and ophthalmopathy. TCRdb fed the multiplex PCR reads into MiXCR, producing one record per CDR3 protein. The sample includes about 520,000 distinct CDR3 sequences, around 22% of them seen just once. Sequenced material: blood. The receptors derive from a woman aged 30 to 39 with Graves' ophthalmopathy. CDR3s include the opening cysteine and the closing phenylalanine or tryptophan. A D gene is named only where the DNA matches it firmly. The listing skips clone size in some rows; elsewhere it reads once, few, many or a size class.

V gene: TRBV12-3/TRBV12-4
clone size: NA
J gene: TRBJ1-1
D gene: NA
CDR3 DNA: TGTGCCAGCAGTTTAGGGCAGGGTGTTGGCGGAGCTTTCTTT
CDR3 protein: CASSLGQGVGGAFF

V gene: TRBV11-1
clone size: NA
J gene: TRBJ1-1
D gene: TRBD1
CDR3 DNA: TGTGCCAGCATCTTTCAACCAGGGGGGACTGAAGCTTTCTTT
CDR3 protein: CASIFQPGGTEAFF

V gene: TRBV5-5
clone size: many
J gene: TRBJ1-5
D gene: NA
CDR3 DNA: TGTGCCAGCACCTCCTATACAGGTTATAGCAATCAGCCCCAGCATTTT
CDR3 protein: CASTSYTGYSNQPQHF

V gene: TRBV14
clone size: many
J gene: TRBJ1-5
D gene: TRBD1
CDR3 DNA: TGTGCCAGCAGCCAAGTGGGACAGGCAGTCGGTCAGCCCCAGCATTTT
CDR3 protein: CASSQVGQAVGQPQHF

V gene: TRBV20-1
clone size: many
J gene: TRBJ1-5
D gene: NA
CDR3 DNA: TGCAGTGCTAGAGACCTGGTGGGGGGTCAGCCCCAGCATTTT
CDR3 protein: CSARDLVGGQPQHF

V gene: TRBV20-1
clone size: NA
J gene: TRBJ2-2
D gene: TRBD2
CDR3 DNA: TGCAGTGCTAGGGGGACTAGCGGGGGCCCGAACACCGGGGAGCTGTTTTTT
CDR3 protein: CSARGTSGGPNTGELFF

V gene: TRBV12-3/TRBV12-4
clone size: NA
J gene: TRBJ1-5
D gene: TRBD1
CDR3 DNA: TGTGCCAGCAGCACCGACAGGGGACGGGGTGTTAGCAATCAGCCCCAGCATTTT
CDR3 protein: CASSTDRGRGVSNQPQHF

V gene: TRBV6-1
clone size: NA
J gene: TRBJ1-2
D gene: TRBD1
CDR3 DNA: TGTGCCAGCAGTGAAAGGGACAGAGGGATCTATGGCTACACCTTC
CDR3 protein: CASSERDRGIYGYTF

V gene: TRBV29-1
clone size: many
J gene: TRBJ1-2
D gene: NA
CDR3 DNA: TGCAGCGGAAAGACTAACTATGGCTACACCTTC
CDR3 protein: CSGKTNYGYTF

V gene: TRBV5-1
clone size: NA
J gene: TRBJ2-6
D gene: NA
CDR3 DNA: TGCGCCAGCAGCGGGATGGCAGTTAGCTCTGGGGCCAACGTCCTGACTTTC
CDR3 protein: CASSGMAVSSGANVLTF

V gene: TRBV2
clone size: many
J gene: TRBJ2-7
D gene: NA
CDR3 DNA: TGTGCCAGCAGTGTGCGGCTAGCCTACGAGCAGTACTTC
CDR3 protein: CASSVRLAYEQYF

V gene: TRBV12-5
clone size: NA
J gene: TRBJ1-5
D gene: TRBD1
CDR3 DNA: TGTGCTAGTGGTTTGGCTTACAGGGGGCAGTCGGGCAATCAGCCCCAGCATTTT
CDR3 protein: CASGLAYRGQSGNQPQHF

V gene: TRBV5-6
clone size: NA
J gene: TRBJ2-4
D gene: NA
CDR3 DNA: TGTGCCAGCAGCCGACCTTTAGCCAAAAACATTCAGTACTTC
CDR3 protein: CASSRPLAKNIQYF

V gene: TRBV19
clone size: many
J gene: TRBJ1-1
D gene: TRBD1
CDR3 DNA: TGTGCCAGTAGTACTGACAGGGTTCGCACTGAAGCTTTCTTT
CDR3 protein: CASSTDRVRTEAFF

V gene: TRBV12-3/TRBV12-4
clone size: many
J gene: TRBJ1-1
D gene: NA
CDR3 DNA: TGTGCCAGCAGTTTAATGGGGAGGGGTGAAGCTTTCTTT
CDR3 protein: CASSLMGRGEAFF

V gene: TRBV9
clone size: NA
J gene: TRBJ2-7
D gene: NA
CDR3 DNA: TGTGCCAGCAGCCAAAGCAGTCAGACCTACGAGCAGTACTTC
CDR3 protein: CASSQSSQTYEQYF

V gene: TRBV7-9
clone size: many
J gene: TRBJ1-1
D gene: NA
CDR3 DNA: TGTGCCAGCAGCTTCCTTCTTTCGATGAACACTGAAGCTTTCTTT
CDR3 protein: CASSFLLSMNTEAFF

V gene: TRBV29-1
clone size: many
J gene: TRBJ2-7
D gene: NA
CDR3 DNA: TGCAGCGTTGAAGACAACCTCCACGAGCAGTACTTC
CDR3 protein: CSVEDNLHEQYF

V gene: TRBV20-1
clone size: many
J gene: TRBJ1-1
D gene: NA
CDR3 DNA: TGCAGTGCTAGGAGGACGTTTTTGGGTGAAGCTTTCTTT
CDR3 protein: CSARRTFLGEAFF

V gene: TRBV27
clone size: NA
J gene: TRBJ1-2
D gene: TRBD1
CDR3 DNA: TGTGCCAGCAGTTCGTGGACAACGAACAGGGGAGGCTACACCTTC
CDR3 protein: CASSSWTTNRGGYTF

V gene: TRBV6-2/TRBV6-3
clone size: NA
J gene: TRBJ2-4
D gene: NA
CDR3 DNA: TGTGCCAGCAGGCGGGACATATTAGCCAAAAACATTCAGTACTTC
CDR3 protein: CASRRDILAKNIQYF

V gene: TRBV28
clone size: many
J gene: TRBJ2-7
D gene: TRBD2
CDR3 DNA: TGTGCCACTTGGGGGACTAGCGGGAGGGGCGAGCAGTACTTC
CDR3 protein: CATWGTSGRGEQYF

V gene: TRBV27
clone size: many
J gene: TRBJ2-7
D gene: NA
CDR3 DNA: TGTGCCAGCAGTAGGGCCAATCTCCTCTACGAGCAGTACTTC
CDR3 protein: CASSRANLLYEQYF

V gene: TRBV7-2
clone size: few
J gene: TRBJ1-6
D gene: NA
CDR3 DNA: TGTGCCAGCAGCCCAACCACAAATTCACCCCTCCACTTT
CDR3 protein: CASSPTTNSPLHF

V gene: TRBV20-1
clone size: NA
J gene: TRBJ2-5
D gene: NA
CDR3 DNA: TGCAGTGCCCCGTACCCCGGGAGACGAGAGACCCAGTACTTC
CDR3 protein: CSAPYPGRRETQYF

V gene: TRBV25-1
clone size: few
J gene: TRBJ2-7
D gene: TRBD1
CDR3 DNA: TGTGCCAGCAGTGAATTAAGGGACAGCGAGCAGTACTTC
CDR3 protein: CASSELRDSEQYF

V gene: TRBV5-5
clone size: NA
J gene: TRBJ1-2
D gene: NA
CDR3 DNA: TGTGCCAGCAGCCCAACCCCCGTTAGGGGCTACACCTTC
CDR3 protein: CASSPTPVRGYTF

V gene: TRBV24-1
clone size: many
J gene: TRBJ1-2
D gene: TRBD1
CDR3 DNA: TGTGCCACCAGTGGAGAGGGACAGGGCTATGGCTACACCTTC
CDR3 protein: CATSGEGQGYGYTF

V gene: TRBV24-1
clone size: NA
J gene: TRBJ2-5
D gene: TRBD1
CDR3 DNA: TGTGCCACCAGTGACCCAACACAGGGGTTTAACCAAGAGACCCAGTACTTC
CDR3 protein: CATSDPTQGFNQETQYF

V gene: TRBV27
clone size: few
J gene: TRBJ2-7
D gene: NA
CDR3 DNA: TGTGCCAGCAGTTTAAATGGCCTTTCCTACGAGCAGTACTTC
CDR3 protein: CASSLNGLSYEQYF

V gene: TRBV6-5
clone size: many
J gene: TRBJ1-1
D gene: TRBD1
CDR3 DNA: TGTGCCAGCAGTTACTCAAGGGGGCGGAACACTGAAGCTTTCTTT
CDR3 protein: CASSYSRGRNTEAFF

V gene: TRBV7-3
clone size: NA
J gene: TRBJ1-1
D gene: NA
CDR3 DNA: TGTGCCAGCAGCTCCACCCGAGAAGCAGAAGCTTTCTTT
CDR3 protein: CASSSTREAEAFF

V gene: TRBV20-1
clone size: many
J gene: TRBJ2-7
D gene: NA
CDR3 DNA: TGCAGTGTAGAAGAAGGCGAGCAGTACTTC
CDR3 protein: CSVEEGEQYF

V gene: TRBV10-3
clone size: many
J gene: TRBJ2-7
D gene: NA
CDR3 DNA: TGTGCCATCAGTGATCGTGTGGGGCAGGGATGGAACGAGCAGTACTTC
CDR3 protein: CAISDRVGQGWNEQYF

V gene: TRBV6-1
clone size: NA
J gene: TRBJ1-1
D gene: NA
CDR3 DNA: TGTGCCAGCGGGGTGGGAGGGGCCACTGAAGCTTTCTTT
CDR3 protein: CASGVGGATEAFF

V gene: TRBV15
clone size: few
J gene: TRBJ2-6
D gene: NA
CDR3 DNA: TGTGCCACCAGCAGAGGGATCGACGGGGCCAACGTCCTGACTTTC
CDR3 protein: CATSRGIDGANVLTF

V gene: TRBV15
clone size: few
J gene: TRBJ2-7
D gene: NA
CDR3 DNA: TGTGCCACCAGCAGAGAAAGTGCCCGACCCTACGAGCAGTACTTC
CDR3 protein: CATSRESARPYEQYF

V gene: TRBV2
clone size: few
J gene: TRBJ2-5
D gene: TRBD1
CDR3 DNA: TGTGCCAGCAGTGGGGACAGGCAAGAGACCCAGTACTTC
CDR3 protein: CASSGDRQETQYF

V gene: TRBV28
clone size: few
J gene: TRBJ1-5
D gene: NA
CDR3 DNA: TGTGCCAGCGCAGGTTACCAGCCCCAGCATTTT
CDR3 protein: CASAGYQPQHF

V gene: TRBV4-1
clone size: NA
J gene: TRBJ1-3
D gene: TRBD1
CDR3 DNA: TGCGCCAGCAGCCACCCCGGGACAGCCTCTGGAAACACCATATATTTT
CDR3 protein: CASSHPGTASGNTIYF

V gene: TRBV10-3
clone size: many
J gene: TRBJ2-3
D gene: NA
CDR3 DNA: TGTGCCATCAGTGTATCTGACTACACAGATACGCAGTATTTT
CDR3 protein: CAISVSDYTDTQYF

V gene: TRBV10-2
clone size: few
J gene: TRBJ1-5
D gene: NA
CDR3 DNA: TGCGCCAGCAGTGACCAGGGGCATCAGCCCCAGCATTTT
CDR3 protein: CASSDQGHQPQHF

V gene: TRBV20-1
clone size: many
J gene: TRBJ1-1
D gene: NA
CDR3 DNA: TGCAGTGCTAGAGATGTCCAGAACACTGAAGCTTTCTTT
CDR3 protein: CSARDVQNTEAFF

V gene: TRBV11-2
clone size: many
J gene: TRBJ2-7
D gene: TRBD1
CDR3 DNA: TGTGCCAGCAGCTTAGAGGGTTGGGGGACAGGGGCCTACGAGCAGTACTTC
CDR3 protein: CASSLEGWGTGAYEQYF

V gene: TRBV12-3/TRBV12-4
clone size: many
J gene: TRBJ1-3
D gene: NA
CDR3 DNA: TGTGCCAGCAGTGGCCGCCGTCCAGGTGGAGGAAACACCATATATTTT
CDR3 protein: CASSGRRPGGGNTIYF

V gene: TRBV20-1
clone size: once
J gene: TRBJ2-7
D gene: TRBD2
CDR3 DNA: TGCAGTGCTAATGACGGGGAGGGTCCCCTTTACGAGCAGTACTTC
CDR3 protein: CSANDGEGPLYEQYF

V gene: TRBV12-3/TRBV12-4
clone size: once
J gene: TRBJ1-2
D gene: NA
CDR3 DNA: TGTGCCAGCAGAAACAATCCCCGGGGGGTAGGTGCTAACTATGGCTACACCTTC
CDR3 protein: CASRNNPRGVGANYGYTF

V gene: TRBV15
clone size: few
J gene: TRBJ2-3
D gene: NA
CDR3 DNA: TGTGCCACCAGCAGAACACCGGACATGGGAATAGATACGCAGTATTTT
CDR3 protein: CATSRTPDMGIDTQYF

V gene: TRBV6-5
clone size: NA
J gene: TRBJ2-4
D gene: TRBD1
CDR3 DNA: TGTGCCAGCAGTTATGGACAGGGGGTAAACAAAAACATTCAGTACTTC
CDR3 protein: CASSYGQGVNKNIQYF

V gene: TRBV6-5
clone size: NA
J gene: TRBJ1-5
D gene: TRBD1
CDR3 DNA: TGTGCCAGCAGTTACCCCGGGACAGGGGTTCACAATCAGCCCCAGCATTTT
CDR3 protein: CASSYPGTGVHNQPQHF

V gene: TRBV19
clone size: many
J gene: TRBJ2-7
D gene: NA
CDR3 DNA: TGTGCCAGTAGCGGGCAGGGTAAGTTCGGCGAGCAGTACTTC
CDR3 protein: CASSGQGKFGEQYF

V gene: TRBV29-1
clone size: NA
J gene: TRBJ1-3
D gene: TRBD1
CDR3 DNA: TGCAGCGTTAAGGAGGGACAGGGCGCTGGAAACACCATATATTTT
CDR3 protein: CSVKEGQGAGNTIYF

V gene: TRBV12-3/TRBV12-4
clone size: many
J gene: TRBJ2-7
D gene: TRBD1
CDR3 DNA: TGTGCCAGCAGACCAGGACAGGCTGTCGAGTACGAGCAGTACTTC
CDR3 protein: CASRPGQAVEYEQYF

V gene: TRBV6-1
clone size: NA
J gene: TRBJ2-2
D gene: NA
CDR3 DNA: TGTGCCAGCAGTCGGACGGCTAGACAAACCGGGGAGCTGTTTTTT
CDR3 protein: CASSRTARQTGELFF

V gene: TRBV6-1
clone size: NA
J gene: TRBJ1-2
D gene: NA
CDR3 DNA: TGTGCCAGCAGGGGGGCTCCCCAGGCTAACTATGGCTACACCTTC
CDR3 protein: CASRGAPQANYGYTF